This TCR beta chain was captured by sequencing in a study of shared clonotypes between healthy human individuals (dated by TCRdb to the early 2020s). Context from the whole study: A couple of women and a few men aged 18 to 49 years were included in the cohort. For each donor, CD4 naive and CD4 memory were each run on three plates, CD8 naive on two plates, and CD8 memory on one plate. Blood TCR repertoires of a handful of healthy adults were deeply sequenced to estimate repertoire size and the extent of clonotype sharing between individuals. Libraries were prepared and TCR repertoires were sequenced by different laboratories using diverse techniques, in order to increase sequencing depth and limit assay-specific biases. Per donor, leukapheresis produced somewhere between about 0.9 and 10 billion PBMCs. What the authors observed across the whole study: Approximately 4.8% of naive CD4, 3.5% of naive CD8, roughly 2.4% of memory CD4, and 0.4% of memory CD8 clonotypes were shared across four donors. Based on pairwise subsampling, the degree of clonotype sharing among donors was expected to be affected by sequencing depth. Because the study included only a small number of donors, the genetic and exposure-history diversity represented was limited. Naive subsets generally had larger estimated clonotype richness than memory subsets did. Rarefaction of sorted-subset datasets indicated incomplete sequencing despite the large sequencing depth. Clonotypes shared by all four sorted-subset donors showed higher generation probabilities than non-shared clonotypes. Sampling was restricted to blood, and TCR repertoires in tissues likely differ from the TCR repertoires found in blood.

A word on this clone: Its target antigen remains unknown. The record has no base qualities; no much larger clone is one base away.

Using the deep immunoSEQ assay, TCR CDR3 regions were amplified from genomic DNA by multiplex PCR. For each cell subset, the extracted genomic DNA was distributed evenly across all wells of several immunoSEQ 96-well plates, and each plate served as one replicate. For sorted subsets, roughly 200 ng of genomic DNA, equivalent to some 30,000 T cell genomes, went into each replicate PCR. Purified libraries were quantified with a Qubit 3.0 fluorometer, sized on a Bioanalyzer 2100, and re-quantified with the KAPA Library Quantification kit. Each immunoSEQ 96-well plate was sequenced on its own single-read 150-cycle Illumina NextSeq 550 flow cell. The authors processed their data as follows. The immunoSEQ output contained only junctional sequences without quality scores, so filtering could not match that applied to full-length reads. To assign V/J genes and CDR3, sequences were annotated using PyIR, a Python wrapper for IgBLAST v1.9, with IMGT germline references. Reads with weak V/J assignments (E-value above 1e-6), missing CDR3, stop codons, out-of-frame junctions, or ambiguous translated residues were removed. A V3J clonotype was defined by an identical inferred V gene, J gene, and CDR3 amino acid sequence. Percentage overlap between repertoires was calculated by dividing the number of shared unique clonotypes by the size of the smaller repertoire. Richness of each repertoire was evaluated using RTK rarefaction, the Chao1 estimator, and Recon v2.1 estimates of unobserved clonotypes. For all TCRbeta clonotypes obtained by the gDNA method from several donors, generation probabilities were computed with OLGA. The table was pulled from immuneACCESS by TCRdb, which kept in-frame rearrangements only. Such tables lose some clones; where checked, under half of the loss comes from unresolved V genes, and the rest has no known cause. V and J calls and clone size are copied from that table; D and trimming were computed from the DNA. In all, the sample holds approximately 500,000 clones, and about 96% of those were seen once. The ten largest make up roughly 0.06% of the sample.

Healthy HIV-negative adults with no recently reported acute infections or vaccinations were included as donors. Every donor was a Caucasian adult residing in Nashville, Tennessee, USA. CD4+ T cells were enriched through magnetic negative selection, after which naive cells were positively selected on CD45RA and the remaining negative fraction served as the memory subset. Blood was obtained by leukapheresis, after which PBMCs were separated by Ficoll-Histopaque density gradient centrifugation and cryopreserved in liquid nitrogen vapor phase. Purity and quantity of every magnetically sorted T cell population were checked by analytical flow cytometry. Genomic DNA was isolated from each sorted fraction and quantified by UV absorbance on a Nanodrop 2000c. The V end loses 1 base and the J end loses 4 bases, and a stretch of 2 bases separates them. Reading the germline V gene (reference sequence) gives CDR1 DFQATT and CDR2 SNEGSKA. From the cysteine through the phenylalanine, the CDR3 covers 11 amino acids. Of the read, only the CDR3 DNA is kept; its 33 bases are in frame from base 1.

The TCR comes from a young woman in good health. The specimen was naive CD4+ T cells sorted from blood. The cell subset or site label, read with the paper, signifies: CD45RA+ positively selected. Rearrangement joined TRBV20-1 to TRBJ2-1, with the D gene not confidently named. The CDR3 region: CSARAYNEQFF. The DNA reads TGCAGTGCTAGAGCTTACAATGAGCAGTTCTTC.